The 11 T cell receptor beta chains below come from one sample, sequenced in a study of blood T cell repertoires in COVID-19. Some clones are missing from TCRdb's copy, which holds only in-frame ones; the method was immunoSEQ multiplex PCR. The sample holds a few hundred thousand clones, more than 70% seen once. Sample: PBMCs or T cells enriched from blood (not recorded which). Receptors were obtained from a woman in her 40s with acute COVID-19.

The chain couples TRBV30 to TRBJ1-2, with D unclear. From germline, CDR1 is GTSNPN and CDR2 SVGIG (reference sequence). The CDR3 is made up of 8 amino acids. Trimming stripped 5 bases from V and 10 bases from J, with 5 bases between. The CDR3 loop is CAWPPYTF. The CDR3 DNA is TGTGCCTGGCCTCCCTACACCTTC.

V is TRBV27 and J is TRBJ1-6; 12 bases match TRBD1. Trimming removed 3 bases from V and 8 bases from J; junction bases left unmatched: 5. This CDR3 is 16 amino acids long. Germline V gene lookup returns CDR1 MNHEY and CDR2 SMNVEV (reference sequence). The CDR3 is CASSFRGQGADSPLHF. DNA for the CDR3: TGTGCCAGCAGTTTCAGGGGACAGGGGGCAGATTCACCCCTCCACTTT.

The V call is TRBV6-5, the J call TRBJ1-1; no reliable D call. CDR3 length: 14 amino acids. V was pared by 5 bases and J by 5 bases, with 15 bases between. Germline lookup yields CDR1 MNHEY and CDR2 SVGAGI. The CDR3 loop is CASSRRVEGTEAFF. The CDR3 coding sequence is TGTGCCAGCAGTAGAAGGGTGGAGGGAACTGAAGCTTTCTTT.

The chain uses TRBV4-1 and TRBJ1-6, with D hard to call. The V and J ends lost 1 base and 0 bases respectively, with 13 bases between them. The germline V gene has CDR1 MGHRA and CDR2 YSYEKL. The CDR3 is 18 amino acids. This chain's CDR3 is CASSQGLGGSSYNSPLHF. The CDR3 DNA reads as TGCGCCAGCAGCCAAGGACTTGGTGGGAGCTCCTATAATTCACCCCTCCACTTT.

V gene TRBV18 combines with J gene TRBJ2-1, with D hard to call. The CDR3 runs 13 residues. CDR1 KGHSH and CDR2 LQKENI come from the germline V gene. The V gene lost 2 bases and the J gene lost 4 bases, with 6 bases spanning the gap. CDR3 coding DNA: TGTGCCAGCTCACCAAACAGATACAATGAGCAGTTCTTC. As protein: CASSPNRYNEQFF. Supplemented by reference TRBV18 and TRBJ2-1, the full variable domain reads NAGVMQNPRHLVRRRGQEARLRCSPMKGHSHVYWYRQLPEEGLKFMVYLQKENIIDESGMPKERFSAEFPKEGPSILRIQQVVRGDSAAYFCASSPNRYNEQFFGPGTRLTVL.

V usage is TRBV13 and J usage is TRBJ1-3; TRBD1 aligns across 8 bases. The CDR3 has 16 residues. Germline V CDR1 and CDR2: PRHDT, FYEKMQ (reference sequence). V was pared by 5 bases and J by 1 base, with 7 bases of the junction left unmatched. CDR3 DNA sequence: TGTGCCAGCAGCCCTGGACAGGGCCTTTCTGGAAACACCATATATTTT. This encodes CASSPGQGLSGNTIYF.

This chain joins TRBV7-8 and TRBJ2-2; the D is unclear. Trimming removed 4 bases from V and 4 bases from J, with 19 bases in between. The length of the CDR3 is 17 residues. Germline lookup yields CDR1 SGHVS and CDR2 FQNEAQ. CDR3 sequence reads: CASSYYRTADLTGELFF. CDR3 sequence (DNA): TGTGCCAGCAGCTATTATCGAACGGCGGATCTCACCGGGGAGCTGTTTTTT. Variable domain in full (rest from reference TRBV7-8 and TRBJ2-2): GAGVSQSPRYKVAKRGQDVALRCDPISGHVSLFWYQQALGQGPEFLTYFQNEAQLDKSGLPSDRFFAERPEGSVSTLKIQRTQQEDSAVYLCASSYYRTADLTGELFFGEGSRLTVL.

This CDR3 is CSVQGIEGYTF. The CDR3 coding sequence is TGCAGCGTCCAGGGGATTGAGGGCTACACCTTC. The genes are TRBV29-1 and TRBJ1-2, with D tentatively TRBD1 (6 bases). The CDR3 runs to 11 residues. Per germline, CDR1 SQVTM and CDR2 ANQGSEA. V dropped 6 bases and J dropped 8 bases, with 13 bases sitting between them.

This clone was seen only a few times. The chain couples TRBV4-1 to TRBJ1-6, with 8 bases lining up with TRBD1. V dropped 8 bases and J dropped 7; count of bases not matched to a gene: 4. The germline gives CDR1 MGHRA, CDR2 YSYEKL. The CDR3 is 13 amino acids. CDR3 DNA sequence: TGCGCCAGCTTCGCAGGGGGCAATTCACCCCTCCACTTT. Protein sequence: CASFAGGNSPLHF.

The rearrangement uses TRBV5-8 and TRBJ2-7, with 10 bases aligning to TRBD1. V lost 4 bases, J lost 4 bases, and 11 bases stayed unmatched. From germline, CDR1 is SGHTS and CDR2 YDEGEE. The CDR3 length is 16 residues. CDR3 bases: TGTGCCAGCAGCCCGTTTTCTCGGACAGGGGGTTACGAGCAGTACGTC. It translates to CASSPFSRTGGYEQYV.

The chain has TRBV7-8 and TRBJ2-3; perhaps TRBD2 as D (6 bases). Germline CDR1 and CDR2: SGHVS and FQNEAQ. The CDR3 has 15 residues. With 5 bases removed from V and 2 bases from J, the gap between germline ends came to 14 bases. The CDR3 nucleotides are TGTGCCAGCAGCACAGACCGGGGGTCCACAGATACGCAGTATTTT. Amino acid sequence: CASSTDRGSTDTQYF.